Below, 24 T cell receptor beta chains from the same sample are listed, as sequenced in a study of blood T cell repertoires in COVID-19. Assay: immunoSEQ multiplex PCR; the TCRdb copy retains only in-frame clones and omits some. Among about 220,000 clones, 80% to 90% were seen once, and the ten largest hold roughly 15%. The sample taken for sequencing was PBMCs or T cells enriched from blood (not recorded which). The receptors derive from a woman between 45 and 65 years old with acute COVID-19.

The V and J genes are TRBV28 and TRBJ2-3, with 11 bases matching TRBD2. After removal of 3 bases from V and 5 bases from J, the junction contained 7 bases not matched to a gene. Germline CDR1 and CDR2: MDHEN and SYDVKM. The CDR3 is made up of 16 amino acids. The CDR3 DNA reads TGTGCCAGCAGTTTGGGTAGCGGGAGGGCAGGAGATACGCAGTATTTT. This sequence encodes CASSLGSGRAGDTQYF. Full variable domain (outside the CDR3, taken from reference TRBV28 and TRBJ2-3): DVKVTQSSRYLVKRTGEKVFLECVQDMDHENMFWYRQDPGLGLRLIYFSYDVKMKEKGDIPEGYSVSREKKERFSLILESASTNQTSMYLCASSLGSGRAGDTQYFGPGTRLTVL.

V usage is TRBV28 and J usage is TRBJ1-2; 8 nucleotides agree with TRBD1. The germline V gene encodes CDR1 MDHEN and CDR2 SYDVKM. J gave up 4 bases and V 3 bases, and 4 bases lay outside the gene matches. The length of the CDR3 is 14 residues. CDR3 sequence: CASSLAGGGYGYTF. DNA of the CDR3: TGTGCCAGCAGTTTGGCAGGGGGCGGCTATGGCTACACCTTC.

This sequence joins TRBV7-2 and TRBJ1-3; D gene uncertain. Trimming cost V 5 bases and J 2 bases, with 10 bases left between them. Germline V gene data show CDR1 as SGHTA and CDR2 as FQGNSA. CDR3 length equals 14 residues. The CDR3 nucleotides read TGTGCCAGCAGCGCCGCCCTACCTGGAAACACCATATATTTT. Amino acid sequence: CASSAALPGNTIYF.

V is TRBV30 and J is TRBJ2-5; D is perhaps TRBD2 (6 bases). The CDR3 length is 14 residues. CDR1 and CDR2 from the germline V gene are GTSNPN and SVGIG (reference sequence). Between the trimmed V and J ends, which lost 0 bases and 0 bases, there was a span of 8 bases. The CDR3 DNA sequence: TGTGCCTGGAGTGTTTGGAGGGACCAAGAGACCCAGTACTTC. Translating it yields CAWSVWRDQETQYF.

This clone was observed once. The genes are TRBV27 and TRBJ2-2, with TRBD2 as a possible D gene (6 bases). Trimming removed 2 bases at V and 2 bases at J, with 12 bases between. This CDR3 region has 16 residues. Germline loops: CDR1 MNHEY, CDR2 SMNVEV (reference sequence). The CDR3 sequence is CASSLNGLLNTGELFF. Here the CDR3 DNA reads TGTGCCAGCAGTTTAAACGGACTACTCAACACCGGGGAGCTGTTTTTT.

The chain joins TRBV12-3 or TRBV12-4 to TRBJ2-3; 7 bases are a match to TRBD2. J was trimmed by 11 bases and V by 5 bases; bases with no gene match: 7. The CDR3 is 12 residues long. The CDR3 is CASSKAGLEQYF. The DNA for the CDR3 is TGTGCCAGCAGTAAAGCGGGATTGGAGCAGTATTTT.

This chain joins TRBV30 and TRBJ2-3; TRBD2 aligns across 12 bases. The V gene's germline CDR1 is GTSNPN and CDR2 SVGIG (reference sequence). The CDR3 is 16 residues long. With 1 base clipped from V and 5 bases from J, the junction kept 7 bases outside the gene matches. CDR3 amino acids: CAWSGGLAGPRDTQYF. In nucleotides, the CDR3 is TGTGCCTGGAGTGGCGGACTAGCGGGACCCAGAGATACGCAGTATTTT. Full variable domain (rest looked up from reference TRBV30 and TRBJ2-3): SQTIHQWPATLVQPVGSPLSLECTVEGTSNPNLYWYRQAAGRGLQLLFYSVGIGQISSEVPQNLSASRPQDRQFILSSKKLLLSDSGFYLCAWSGGLAGPRDTQYFGPGTRLTVL.

The table lists this clone with a few counts. The V and J genes are TRBV19 and TRBJ1-3; D uncertain. This CDR3 comprises 16 residues. The germline V and J ends were trimmed by 1 base and 0 bases, with 10 bases remaining between them. The germline gives CDR1 LNHDA, CDR2 SQIVND (reference sequence). CDR3 amino acids: CASSIGARHSGNTIYF. CDR3 DNA sequence: TGTGCCAGTAGTATAGGTGCCCGACACTCTGGAAACACCATATATTTT.

The chain links TRBV19 to TRBJ2-7, with TRBD1 as a possible D gene (6 bases). V was clipped by 3 bases and J by 4 bases, with 16 bases between them. Germline V CDR1 and CDR2: LNHDA, SQIVND (reference sequence). This CDR3 is built from 15 residues. CDR3 nucleotides: TGTGCCAGTAGTATTGGGGCCAGGGGCGCGTACGAGCAGTACTTC. This gives the protein CASSIGARGAYEQYF.

The CDR3 sequence is CASSHGPGLRSYEQYF. The CDR3 region has the DNA TGTGCCAGCAGCCATGGACCGGGACTCCGCTCCTACGAGCAGTACTTC. V is TRBV3-1 (or the pseudogene TRBV3-2) and J is TRBJ2-7, with a possible D match to TRBD2 (6 bases). CDR1 and CDR2 from the germline V gene are LGHDT and YNNKEL (reference sequence). Trimming removed 3 bases at V and 0 bases at J, with 15 bases between. The CDR3 runs to 16 residues.

This chain connects TRBV6-6 to TRBJ1-1; a weak D match, TRBD1 (6 bases). Germline values: CDR1 MNHNY, CDR2 SVGAGI (reference sequence). Trimming removed 6 bases from V and 2 bases from J, with 13 bases in between. The CDR3 sequence is 14 residues long. The CDR3, as DNA: TGTGCCAGCAGGTCAGGGGATACAAACACTGAAGCTTTCTTT. Its translation: CASRSGDTNTEAFF.

The chain links TRBV27 to TRBJ2-1; 16 bases are shared with TRBD2. V lost 8 bases and J lost 0; bases outside the gene matches: 7. This CDR3 is built from 18 residues. From germline, CDR1 is MNHEY and CDR2 SMNVEV (reference sequence). Here the CDR3 DNA reads TGTGCCAGCTGCCCGGGACTAGCGGGAGGGAGCTCCTACAATGAGCAGTTCTTC. Its protein product is CASCPGLAGGSSYNEQFF.

This chain uses TRBV18 with TRBJ1-2; 7 bases align to TRBD1. The V segment lost 4 bases and the J segment 9 bases; nucleotides outside the gene matches: 5. The CDR3 runs to 12 residues. Germline-derived CDR1 and CDR2 are KGHSH and LQKENI. CDR3 bases: TGTGCCAGCTCACTTCGGGACAGCAGCTACACCTTC. Residues: CASSLRDSSYTF.

The V and J genes are TRBV5-5 and TRBJ1-2, with D possibly matching TRBD1 (5 bases). Germline CDR1 is SGHKS and CDR2 is YYEKEE (reference sequence). This CDR3 comprises 12 residues. V was shortened by 2 bases and J by 7 bases, with 9 bases between the two germline ends. DNA of the CDR3: TGTGCCAGCAGCTTCGACAGCTCTGGCTACACCTTC. The encoded protein is CASSFDSSGYTF.

The chain carries TRBV24-1 and TRBJ2-5, with TRBD2 matching over 7 bases. Per the germline V gene, CDR1 is KGHDR and CDR2 is SFDVKD. The V segment lost 4 bases and the J segment 5 bases; nucleotides outside the gene matches: 9. The CDR3 runs 15 residues. Written as DNA, the CDR3 is TGTGCCACCAGTGACGTGGGAGGGCCGGGGGAGACCCAGTACTTC. Translation: CATSDVGGPGETQYF.

As DNA, the CDR3 is TGTGCCAGCAGTTTAAAGGGTTCGGCGCTAGCGGGAGTTAACCCGTACGAGCAGTACTTC. It is translated as CASSLKGSALAGVNPYEQYF. The chain is built from TRBV27 and TRBJ2-7; 10 nucleotides match TRBD2. Germline V lookup: CDR1 MNHEY, CDR2 SMNVEV (reference sequence). The CDR3 is 20 residues long. J gave up 4 bases and V 2 bases, and 20 bases lay outside the gene matches.

The rearrangement joins TRBV7-2 to TRBJ2-1; D is unresolved. This CDR3 region has 13 residues. Trimming left V 0 bases short and J 8 bases short, with 8 bases between. Germline V gives CDR1 SGHTA, CDR2 FQGNSA. CDR3: CASSLAGVDEQFF. The CDR3 nucleotides are TGTGCCAGCAGCTTAGCGGGCGTGGATGAGCAGTTCTTC.

Here the CDR3 reads CASSLRGNQPQHF. In nucleotides, the CDR3 is TGTGCCAGCAGCTTACGGGGCAATCAGCCCCAGCATTTT. This chain links TRBV13 with TRBJ1-5; D call uncertain. The V end lost 2 bases, the J end lost 2 bases, and 4 bases lay between the germline ends. CDR1 and CDR2 (germline): PRHDT, FYEKMQ (reference sequence). The CDR3 runs 13 residues.

This chain connects TRBV28 to TRBJ1-1; D ambiguous. With 5 bases removed from V and 1 base from J, the gap between germline ends came to 14 bases. The CDR3 contains 15 residues. Germline V gene lookup returns CDR1 MDHEN and CDR2 SYDVKM. The CDR3 reads CASSPGRRPNTEAFF. The CDR3, as DNA: TGTGCCAGCAGTCCCGGAAGGAGGCCGAACACTGAAGCTTTCTTT. Complete variable domain (other parts from reference TRBV28 and TRBJ1-1): DVKVTQSSRYLVKRTGEKVFLECVQDMDHENMFWYRQDPGLGLRLIYFSYDVKMKEKGDIPEGYSVSREKKERFSLILESASTNQTSMYLCASSPGRRPNTEAFFGQGTRLTVV.

This chain links TRBV10-3 with TRBJ1-1; no firm D call. The length of the CDR3 is 15 residues. V lost 4 bases and J 0 bases, leaving 12 bases between the germline ends. Germline assignment: CDR1 ENHRY and CDR2 SYGVKD. CDR3 nucleotides: TGTGCCATCAGTGTAAGTTGGGCACTGAACACTGAAGCTTTCTTT. This gives the protein CAISVSWALNTEAFF.

V gene TRBV4-2 combines with J gene TRBJ2-1; 11 nucleotides agree with TRBD2. This CDR3 has 18 residues. V shed 4 bases, J shed 1 base, and the junction held 9 bases outside the gene matches. Germline V gene sequence: CDR1 LGHNA, CDR2 YNFKEQ. The chain's CDR3 is CASSRGSGRAGSYNEQFF. CDR3 DNA: TGTGCCAGCAGCCGCGGTAGCGGGAGGGCCGGGTCCTACAATGAGCAGTTCTTC.

The CDR3 reads CSGAKTGGNTEAFF. For the CDR3, the DNA is TGCAGCGGAGCTAAAACAGGGGGGAACACTGAAGCTTTCTTT. This chain links TRBV29-1 with TRBJ1-1; 8 positions agree with TRBD1. V shed 7 bases, J shed 1 base, and the junction held 8 bases outside the gene matches. The CDR3 length is 14 residues. Germline V lookup: CDR1 SQVTM, CDR2 ANQGSEA.

The chain is built from TRBV4-1 and TRBJ2-7; D not certain. Germline CDR1 MGHRA, CDR2 YSYEKL. Trimming took off 4 bases at V and 0 bases at J, with 19 bases between the two ends. The CDR3 runs to 17 residues. CDR3 residues: CASSLLPGYPSSYEQYF. Here the CDR3 DNA reads TGCGCCAGCAGCCTGTTACCCGGGTATCCTAGCTCCTACGAGCAGTACTTC.

J is TRBJ2-3 and V is TRBV27; no reliable D call. With 7 bases removed from V and 2 bases from J, the gap between germline ends came to 10 bases. The CDR3 extends over 13 amino acids. Germline CDR1 is MNHEY and CDR2 is SMNVEV (reference sequence). CDR3 in amino acids: CASTLINTDTQYF. CDR3 in DNA: TGTGCCAGCACCCTAATAAACACAGATACGCAGTATTTT.